The 26 T cell receptor beta chains below were found in one sample sequenced in a study of blood T cell repertoires in COVID-19. Clones were sequenced by immunoSEQ multiplex PCR, and TCRdb holds only the in-frame ones, with some missing. The sample contains roughly 250,000 clones, roughly 85% of which appear only once. The sample comprised PBMCs or T cells enriched from blood (not recorded which). The source is a woman aged 30 to 39 who had recovered from COVID-19.

The chain carries TRBV13 and TRBJ1-5, with D possibly TRBD1 on 5 matching bases. Per the germline V gene, CDR1 is PRHDT and CDR2 is FYEKMQ (reference sequence). V was trimmed by 5 bases and J by 6 bases, leaving 8 bases between them. There are 12 residues in the CDR3. In DNA, the CDR3 is TGTGCCAGCAGCCGGCAGGGTCAGCCCCAGCATTTT. Protein product: CASSRQGQPQHF.

This sequence joins TRBV5-1 and TRBJ2-5; no clear D gene. Per germline, CDR1 SGHRS and CDR2 YFSETQ. Trimming took off 1 base at V and 2 bases at J, with 9 bases between the two ends. The CDR3 contains 14 residues. The CDR3 region has the DNA TGCGCCAGCAGCTTGAATAAAGCGCAAGAGACCCAGTACTTC. Its translation is CASSLNKAQETQYF.

The rearrangement links TRBV9 to TRBJ2-3, with D possibly TRBD2 on 5 matching bases. V lost 7 bases and J lost 4, with 13 bases in between. CDR3 size: 13 residues. Germline CDR1 is SGDLS and CDR2 is YYNGEE. The CDR3 DNA is TGTGCCAGCGGAGGTGGGGTTTCAGATACGCAGTATTTT. It encodes CASGGGVSDTQYF. The whole variable domain, filled in from reference TRBV9 and TRBJ2-3, reads DSGVTQTPKHLITATGQRVTLRCSPRSGDLSVYWYQQSLDQGLQFLIQYYNGEERAKGNILERFSAQQFPDLHSELNLSSLELGDSALYFCASGGGVSDTQYFGPGTRLTVL.

V is TRBV6-5 and J is TRBJ1-1, with 7 bases matching TRBD1. The ends lost 8 bases at V and 4 bases at J; junction bases unmatched: 10. The CDR3 spans 14 residues. Germline V gene lookup returns CDR1 MNHEY and CDR2 SVGAGI. As DNA, the CDR3 is TGTGCCAGCGGAAGACAGGGATTCCGCACTGAAGCTTTCTTT. As protein: CASGRQGFRTEAFF.

The chain's CDR3 is CASSPYGGTDTQYF. The CDR3 bases are TGTGCCAGCAGCCCCTACGGAGGCACAGATACGCAGTATTTT. This chain connects TRBV3-1 (or the pseudogene TRBV3-2) to TRBJ2-3, with unresolved D. The CDR3 is made up of 14 amino acids. The germline V gene encodes CDR1 LGHDT and CDR2 YNNKEL (reference sequence). Trimming removed 4 bases from V and 1 base from J, with 9 bases in between.

The V gene is TRBV19, the J gene TRBJ2-5; tentatively, D is TRBD2 (5 bases). The ends were cut back, 3 bases at V and 1 base at J, with 9 bases in the middle. CDR3 size: 14 residues. Germline values: CDR1 LNHDA, CDR2 SQIVND (reference sequence). The CDR3: CASSIGLVQETQYF. The DNA of the CDR3 is TGTGCCAGTAGTATCGGACTTGTCCAAGAGACCCAGTACTTC. Drawing the rest from reference TRBV19 and TRBJ2-5, the complete variable domain is DGGITQSPKYLFRKEGQNVTLSCEQNLNHDAMYWYRQDPGQGLRLIYYSQIVNDFQKGDIAEGYSVSREKKESFPLTVTSAQKNPTAFYLCASSIGLVQETQYFGPGTRLLVL.

This chain joins TRBV2 and TRBJ1-6; D might be TRBD1 (5 bases). This CDR3 comprises 15 residues. Germline-derived CDR1 and CDR2 are SNHLY and FYNNEI. V gave up 9 bases and J gave up 6 bases, with 18 bases separating them. CDR3 bases: TGTGCCAGAAAACAGGCCTCGGGGGGTAATTCACCCCTCCACTTT. Protein: CARKQASGGNSPLHF.

The chain combines TRBV4-1 with TRBJ2-2, with 7 bases identical to TRBD2. The germline V gene encodes CDR1 MGHRA and CDR2 YSYEKL. This CDR3 has 16 residues. With 4 bases clipped from V and 4 bases from J, the junction kept 9 bases outside the gene matches. Here the CDR3 DNA reads TGCGCCAGCAGCCGCCAGAGGGGCGGGAGCACCGGGGAGCTGTTTTTT. This translates into CASSRQRGGSTGELFF.

The chain uses TRBV10-3 and TRBJ1-2; 7 nucleotides match TRBD1. The CDR3 covers 12 residues. V lost 7 bases and J lost 2; bases outside the gene matches: 1. CDR1 ENHRY and CDR2 SYGVKD come from the germline V gene. The CDR3 DNA follows: TGTGCCATCACGGACAGGAACTATGGCTACACCTTC. The encoded protein is CAITDRNYGYTF.

The V gene is TRBV7-8, the J gene TRBJ1-1, with TRBD1 as a possible D gene (6 bases). Germline V gives CDR1 SGHVS, CDR2 FQNEAQ. CDR3 length: 13 residues. With 4 bases removed from V and 13 bases from J, the gap between germline ends came to 19 bases. CDR3 bases: TGTGCCAGCAGCTCATTTATGGACAGTAGTATTTTCTTT. Its translation: CASSSFMDSSIFF.

The V call is TRBV29-1, the J call TRBJ2-2; TRBD2 might be the D (5 bases). Trimming took off 0 bases at V and 0 bases at J, with 14 bases between the two ends. This CDR3 spans 17 amino acids. Germline CDR1 is SQVTM and CDR2 is ANQGSEA. Here the CDR3 DNA reads TGCAGCGTTGAAGATCTTCAACCGGACTCGAACACCGGGGAGCTGTTTTTT. Translating gives CSVEDLQPDSNTGELFF.

This chain links TRBV20-1 with TRBJ2-5; a possible D gene is TRBD1 (6 bases). The CDR3 extends over 15 amino acids. The V gene lost 3 bases and the J gene lost 1 base, with 15 bases spanning the gap. Per germline, CDR1 DFQATT and CDR2 SNEGSKA (reference sequence). This CDR3 reads CSASPMARGQETQYF. DNA for the CDR3: TGCAGTGCTAGTCCAATGGCCAGGGGCCAAGAGACCCAGTACTTC.

V gene TRBV2 combines with J gene TRBJ1-4; tentative D call: TRBD1 (6 bases). Germline lookup yields CDR1 SNHLY and CDR2 FYNNEI. V gave up 7 bases and J gave up 4 bases, with 13 bases separating them. The length of the CDR3 is 14 residues. The CDR3 DNA reads as TGTGCCAGCATCCTCGGACAGCTTAATGAAAAACTGTTTTTT. Its translation is CASILGQLNEKLFF.

V gene TRBV27 combines with J gene TRBJ2-7; D gene unclear. Trimming stripped 3 bases from V and 2 bases from J, with 11 bases between. The V gene's germline CDR1 is MNHEY and CDR2 SMNVEV (reference sequence). This CDR3 contains 14 residues. The CDR3 loop reads CASSFSTRAYEQYF. The DNA for the CDR3 is TGTGCCAGCAGTTTCTCGACAAGAGCCTACGAGCAGTACTTC.

The gene calls are TRBV29-1 and TRBJ2-7, with 12 bases aligning to TRBD2. From germline, CDR1 is SQVTM and CDR2 ANQGSEA. The CDR3 has 15 residues. V was pared by 6 bases and J by 2 bases, with 8 bases of the junction left unmatched. DNA for the CDR3: TGCAGCGTCCTCGCCCTAGCGGGAGGGCCCTACGAGCAGTACTTC. It encodes CSVLALAGGPYEQYF.

This clone was recorded a few times. This chain connects TRBV25-1 to TRBJ1-2, with D possibly being TRBD1 (5 bases). Germline CDR1 is MGHDK and CDR2 is SYGVNS. There are 14 residues in the CDR3. V was trimmed by 5 bases and J by 4 bases, leaving 14 bases between them. The CDR3 DNA sequence: TGTGCCAGCAGTCAAACAGGCAGGTTCTATGGCTACACCTTC. It is translated as CASSQTGRFYGYTF.

The chain joins TRBV7-3 to TRBJ1-2, with D possibly being TRBD1 (5 bases). The CDR3 runs to 12 residues. Germline loops: CDR1 SGHTA, CDR2 FQGTGA. V gave up 0 bases and J gave up 13 bases, with 12 bases separating them. CDR3 DNA: TGTGCCAGCAGCTTAACTGGCAGGGTTATCACCTTC. It yields the protein CASSLTGRVITF.

V and J are TRBV6-1 and TRBJ1-5, with D perhaps matching TRBD1 (6 bases). V was trimmed by 3 bases and J by 14 bases, leaving 26 bases between them. Germline V lookup: CDR1 MNHNS, CDR2 SASEGT. The CDR3 spans 16 residues. In DNA form, the CDR3 reads TGTGCCAGCAGTGAGGGTGCCGGGGCTCCGTGGGGGCATGAGCATTTT. It is translated as CASSEGAGAPWGHEHF.

This clone showed up just a few times. The chain uses TRBV6-5 and TRBJ1-2; no clear D gene. The CDR3 consists of 13 residues. Trimming took 1 base from V and 5 from J, leaving 8 bases between them. Germline V gene sequence: CDR1 MNHEY, CDR2 SVGAGI. The CDR3 region has the DNA TGTGCCAGCAGTTACTTTCGGGGTTATGGCTACACCTTC. This codes for CASSYFRGYGYTF.

This clone was seen only a few times. The V call is TRBV7-9, the J call TRBJ2-2; D gene uncertain. V lost 1 base and J lost 4, with 10 bases in between. Germline values: CDR1 SEHNR, CDR2 FQNEAQ (reference sequence). This CDR3 is 15 amino acids long. As DNA, the CDR3 is TGTGCCAGCAGCTTAGTCGCGGCAACCACCGGGGAGCTGTTTTTT. It encodes CASSLVAATTGELFF.

The chain links TRBV5-1 to TRBJ2-5, with 11 bases matching TRBD1. Trimming removed 4 bases from V and 5 bases from J; junction bases left unmatched: 10. The CDR3 loop spans 16 amino acids. In germline, CDR1 is SGHRS, CDR2 YFSETQ. The CDR3 DNA is TGCGCCAGCAGCACGGGGACAGGGGGGAGTTCGGAGACCCAGTACTTC. The encoded protein is CASSTGTGGSSETQYF.

This rearrangement joins TRBV28 to TRBJ1-2; D gene ambiguous. Germline V gene sequence: CDR1 MDHEN, CDR2 SYDVKM. Trimming took off 3 bases at V and 2 bases at J, with 16 bases between the two ends. The CDR3 sequence is 16 residues long. The CDR3 protein is CASSFPLDMENYGYTF. CDR3 nucleotides: TGTGCCAGCAGTTTTCCCCTTGACATGGAAAACTATGGCTACACCTTC.

The chain has TRBV7-9 and TRBJ1-1, with no clear D. Germline lookup yields CDR1 SEHNR and CDR2 FQNEAQ (reference sequence). CDR3 length: 13 residues. Trimming took 1 base from V and 4 from J, leaving 7 bases between them. CDR3 sequence reads: CASSLGGRTEAFF. CDR3 nucleotide sequence: TGTGCCAGCAGCTTAGGTGGGCGCACTGAAGCTTTCTTT.

The chain recombines TRBV2 with TRBJ1-1; 9 nucleotides line up with TRBD1. V shed 6 bases and J 1 base; nucleotides not matched to a gene: 3. CDR3 length: 14 residues. CDR1 and CDR2 (germline): SNHLY, FYNNEI. CDR3 DNA: TGTGCCAGCAGGGGACAGGGCGGGAACACTGAAGCTTTCTTT. Protein sequence: CASRGQGGNTEAFF.

The chain uses TRBV24-1 and TRBJ2-7; D unresolved. CDR1 and CDR2 from the germline V gene are KGHDR and SFDVKD. Trimming cost V 4 bases and J 2 bases, with 11 bases left between them. This CDR3 is built from 14 residues. The DNA of the CDR3 is TGTGCCACCAGTGACACGACTGAAACCTACGAGCAGTACTTC. It codes for CATSDTTETYEQYF.

The rearrangement joins TRBV10-3 to TRBJ1-4, with unresolved D. The V gene lost 3 bases and the J gene lost 1 base, with 9 bases spanning the gap. This CDR3 is 15 amino acids long. Germline lookup yields CDR1 ENHRY and CDR2 SYGVKD. The CDR3 protein is CAISDPGETNEKLFF. As DNA, the CDR3 is TGTGCCATCAGTGACCCAGGTGAAACTAATGAAAAACTGTTTTTT.